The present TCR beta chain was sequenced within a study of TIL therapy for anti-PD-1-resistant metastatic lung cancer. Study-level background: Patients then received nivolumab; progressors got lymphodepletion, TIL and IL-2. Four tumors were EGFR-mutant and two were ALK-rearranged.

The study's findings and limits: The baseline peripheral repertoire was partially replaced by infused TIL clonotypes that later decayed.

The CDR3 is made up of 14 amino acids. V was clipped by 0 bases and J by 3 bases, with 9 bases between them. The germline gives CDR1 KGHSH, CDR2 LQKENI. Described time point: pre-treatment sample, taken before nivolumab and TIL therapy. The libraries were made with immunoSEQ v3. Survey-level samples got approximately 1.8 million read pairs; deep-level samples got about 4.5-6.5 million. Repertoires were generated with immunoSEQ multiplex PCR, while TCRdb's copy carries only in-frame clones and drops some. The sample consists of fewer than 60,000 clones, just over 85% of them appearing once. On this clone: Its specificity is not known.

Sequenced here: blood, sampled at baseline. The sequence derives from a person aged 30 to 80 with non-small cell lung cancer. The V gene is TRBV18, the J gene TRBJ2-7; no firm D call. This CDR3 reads CASSPPARSYEQYF. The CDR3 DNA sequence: TGTGCCAGCTCACCACCGGCACGAAGCTACGAGCAGTACTTC.